These 31 T cell receptor beta chains originate from one sample sequenced in a study of blood T cell repertoires in COVID-19. TCRdb keeps only in-frame clones here, not all; method: immunoSEQ multiplex PCR. The table records roughly 34,000 clones, 80% of them present only once. The source material was peripheral blood. These receptors came from a woman aged 70-85 years with acute or convalescent COVID-19.

The chain employs TRBV19 and TRBJ2-4; 9 positions agree with TRBD2. With 6 bases clipped from V and 0 bases from J, the junction kept 0 bases outside the gene matches. This CDR3 has 14 amino acids. Per the germline V gene, CDR1 is LNHDA and CDR2 is SQIVND (reference sequence). The CDR3 sequence: CASRLAGAKNIQYF. The CDR3 coding sequence is TGTGCCAGTAGACTAGCGGGAGCCAAAAACATTCAGTACTTC.

The chain carries TRBV6-2 or TRBV6-3 and TRBJ2-2; TRBD2 might be the D (6 bases). Germline CDR1 reads MNHEY; CDR2 reads SVGEGT. The CDR3 runs to 15 residues. V shed 2 bases and J shed 4 bases, with 11 bases lying between them. The DNA of the CDR3 is TGTGCCAGCAGTTACGGGGGGTTGAGCACCGGGGAGCTGTTTTTT. Translating gives CASSYGGLSTGELFF.

The genes are TRBV5-3 and TRBJ1-3; D is unresolved. TRBV5-3 is an ORF; its function is uncertain. This CDR3 spans 15 amino acids. Deletions cut 0 bases from V and 4 bases from J, with 11 bases between. CDR3 sequence: CARSLGLHRGNTIYF. In nucleotides, the CDR3 is TGTGCCAGAAGCTTGGGACTCCATAGGGGAAACACCATATATTTT.

In DNA form, the CDR3 reads TGTGCCAGCAGTGATCTGAGGGTATCCCAGCCCCAGCATTTT. Protein product: CASSDLRVSQPQHF. The chain combines TRBV2 with TRBJ1-5; D is undetermined. Trimming pared 3 bases from V and 7 bases from J, leaving 13 bases between. The CDR3 runs to 14 residues. Germline V gives CDR1 SNHLY, CDR2 FYNNEI.

The rearrangement joins TRBV7-9 to TRBJ1-3; possibly TRBD1 for D (6 bases). CDR1 and CDR2 (germline): SEHNR, FQNEAQ (reference sequence). The CDR3 totals 14 residues. V was cut by 2 bases and J by 4 bases, with 9 bases left in between. The CDR3 region has the DNA TGTGCCAGCAGCTTATTGGGGGCCGGAAACACCATATATTTT. It is translated as CASSLLGAGNTIYF.

This clone was seen only once. This chain joins TRBV7-2 and TRBJ2-7; 8 positions agree with TRBD2. Germline CDR1 reads SGHTA; CDR2 reads FQGNSA. Losses at the gene ends were 5 bases for V and 5 bases for J; bases not matched to a gene: 8. This CDR3 has 14 amino acids. This CDR3 is CASSPGLAVNEQYF. The CDR3 nucleotides read TGTGCCAGCAGCCCCGGACTAGCTGTAAACGAGCAGTACTTC.

This clone was detected only a few times. The J gene is TRBJ2-3, the V gene TRBV5-1; TRBD1 might be the D (6 bases). The germline V gene encodes CDR1 SGHRS and CDR2 YFSETQ. CDR3 size: 14 residues. V lost 4 bases to trimming and J lost 2 bases, with 11 bases between them. The CDR3 coding sequence is TGCGCCAGCAGCGTGAACAGGGACACAGATACGCAGTATTTT. This codes for CASSVNRDTDTQYF.

This chain uses TRBV11-1 with TRBJ2-1, with a possible D match to TRBD2 (6 bases). V was trimmed by 3 bases and J by 4 bases, leaving 10 bases between them. The germline V gene has CDR1 SGHAT and CDR2 FQDESV (reference sequence). The CDR3 spans 14 residues. The CDR3 DNA follows: TGTGCCAGCAGCTTTGGGACTTCGTACAATGAGCAGTTCTTC. Translation gives CASSFGTSYNEQFF.

The genes are TRBV10-2 and TRBJ2-1; TRBD2 agrees at 10 bases. Unmatched junction bases numbered 4, after V lost 8 bases and J lost 6 bases. CDR1 and CDR2 from the germline V gene are WSHSY and SAAADI. CDR3 length: 13 amino acids. DNA for the CDR3: TGCGCCAGCTCAGGACTAGCGGTCAATGAGCAGTTCTTC. Amino acids: CASSGLAVNEQFF.

The rearrangement joins TRBV27 to TRBJ2-1; weak D call: TRBD2 (6 bases). The CDR3 is made up of 18 amino acids. V was trimmed by 4 bases and J by 4 bases, leaving 23 bases between them. In germline, CDR1 is MNHEY, CDR2 SMNVEV (reference sequence). The CDR3 coding sequence is TGTGCCAGCAGTTCCGATCCCGGGGCGGGGCGGGAATACAATGAGCAGTTCTTC. It yields the protein CASSSDPGAGREYNEQFF.

In its sample, this clone was seen once. This chain uses TRBV7-7 with TRBJ2-3; D may be TRBD2 (5 bases). Germline V gives CDR1 SSHAT, CDR2 FNYEAQ (reference sequence). With 2 bases removed from V and 0 bases from J, the gap between germline ends came to 9 bases. The CDR3 sequence is 15 residues long. The CDR3 loop is CASSLSGLSTDTQYF. The CDR3 bases are TGTGCCAGCAGCTTAAGCGGACTCAGCACAGATACGCAGTATTTT.

This sequence joins TRBV28 and TRBJ2-7; tentatively, D is TRBD1 (5 bases). Germline lookup yields CDR1 MDHEN and CDR2 SYDVKM. CDR3 size: 14 residues. The V end was cut by 2 bases, the J end by 2 bases, with 10 bases between. CDR3 amino acids: CASSLQGSTYEQYF. The CDR3 DNA follows: TGTGCCAGCAGTTTACAGGGATCAACCTACGAGCAGTACTTC.

The rearrangement joins TRBV7-2 to TRBJ1-3; D remains unclear. V was trimmed by 5 bases and J by 0 bases, leaving 8 bases between them. This CDR3 comprises 14 residues. CDR1 and CDR2 from the germline V gene are SGHTA and FQGNSA. The CDR3 protein is CASSVRSSGNTIYF. The CDR3 bases are TGTGCCAGCAGCGTGAGAAGCTCTGGAAACACCATATATTTT.

The V and J genes are TRBV7-9 and TRBJ2-3; 12 nucleotides align to TRBD2. Germline CDR1 and CDR2: SEHNR and FQNEAQ (reference sequence). J gave up 4 bases and V 1 base, and 3 bases lay outside the gene matches. This CDR3 has 16 residues. The CDR3 protein is CASSLGLAGAADTQYF. The CDR3 region has the DNA TGTGCCAGCAGCTTAGGACTAGCGGGGGCCGCAGATACGCAGTATTTT.

The V call is TRBV10-3, the J call TRBJ1-2; TRBD1 agrees at 8 bases. The CDR3 runs 17 residues. V was pared by 7 bases and J by 5 bases, with 18 bases of the junction left unmatched. Germline assignment: CDR1 ENHRY and CDR2 SYGVKD. In DNA, the CDR3 is TGTGCCATCACCAAGGGAGGGCAGGGGGCGAGCGAATATGGCTACACCTTC. It is translated as CAITKGGQGASEYGYTF.

The V and J genes are TRBV5-1 and TRBJ2-5, with 7 nucleotides matching TRBD1. V shed 1 base and J 2 bases; nucleotides not matched to a gene: 5. The germline CDR1 and CDR2 sequences are SGHRS and YFSETQ. This CDR3 is 15 amino acids long. CDR3: CASSLNRGPQETQYF. The CDR3 DNA reads as TGCGCCAGCAGCTTGAACAGGGGTCCGCAAGAGACCCAGTACTTC.

J is TRBJ2-5 and V is TRBV27; D not resolved. V was pared by 4 bases and J by 2 bases, with 11 bases between. The V gene's germline CDR1 is MNHEY and CDR2 SMNVEV (reference sequence). The CDR3 sequence is 14 residues long. The DNA for the CDR3 is TGTGCCAGCAGTTCACAGCTAAATCAAGAGACCCAGTACTTC. Its translation: CASSSQLNQETQYF.

This chain uses TRBV3-1 (or the pseudogene TRBV3-2) with TRBJ1-2; 7 bases match TRBD1. Germline-derived CDR1 and CDR2 are LGHDT and YNNKEL (reference sequence). The J segment lost 7 bases and the V segment lost 1 base, leaving 6 bases of the junction unmatched. CDR3 length: 14 amino acids. The CDR3 DNA sequence: TGTGCCAGCAGCCAAGGTGGAGGGGGCGGTGGCTACACCTTC. Translating gives CASSQGGGGGGYTF.

This chain connects TRBV6-5 to TRBJ1-2, with 7 bases identical to TRBD1. Per germline, CDR1 MNHEY and CDR2 SVGAGI. Unmatched junction bases numbered 11, after V lost 6 bases and J lost 7 bases. This CDR3 comprises 14 residues. Here the CDR3 DNA reads TGTGCCAGCAGGCCAGGGGGACCGTCCGCTGGCTACACCTTC. It specifies CASRPGGPSAGYTF.

CDR3 sequence (DNA): TGTGCCATCAATCAGGGGCCGGACTATGGCTACACCTTC. Residues: CAINQGPDYGYTF. The chain links TRBV10-3 to TRBJ1-2, with D possibly being TRBD1 (6 bases). This CDR3 has 13 residues. Per germline, CDR1 ENHRY and CDR2 SYGVKD. V lost 7 bases and J 3 bases, leaving 12 bases between the germline ends.

This clone was observed a single time. The V and J genes are TRBV9 and TRBJ2-7; TRBD1 agrees at 10 bases. The CDR3 runs to 14 residues. Trimming removed 4 bases from V and 2 bases from J; junction bases left unmatched: 3. In germline, CDR1 is SGDLS, CDR2 YYNGEE. The CDR3 bases are TGTGCCAGCAGCTTGGGACAGGGGCCCTACGAGCAGTACTTC. This sequence encodes CASSLGQGPYEQYF.

In its sample, this clone ranks as medium-sized. The chain combines TRBV28 with TRBJ2-7, with D perhaps matching TRBD2 (6 bases). The V gene's germline CDR1 is MDHEN and CDR2 SYDVKM. The V gene lost 5 bases and the J gene lost 4 bases, with 18 bases spanning the gap. The CDR3 has 15 amino acids. The DNA for the CDR3 is TGTGCCAGCAGTGCCTGGGGGGTCCTACCTTACGAGCAGTACTTC. Its translation: CASSAWGVLPYEQYF. The full variable domain, rest sourced from reference TRBV28 and TRBJ2-7, is DVKVTQSSRYLVKRTGEKVFLECVQDMDHENMFWYRQDPGLGLRLIYFSYDVKMKEKGDIPEGYSVSREKKERFSLILESASTNQTSMYLCASSAWGVLPYEQYFGPGTRLTVT.

This clone was recorded once. V and J are TRBV7-2 and TRBJ2-7; perhaps TRBD1 as D (6 bases). V shed 3 bases and J shed 3 bases, with 18 bases lying between them. CDR1 SGHTA and CDR2 FQGNSA come from the germline V gene. This CDR3 has 16 residues. The CDR3 DNA is TGTGCCAGCAGCTTCGGTCGCGGAACAGGGAACTACGAGCAGTACTTC. It encodes CASSFGRGTGNYEQYF.

The chain is built from TRBV7-9 and TRBJ1-2; 7 bases agree with TRBD1. CDR3 length: 13 amino acids. V gave up 6 bases and J gave up 8 bases; unmatched junction bases: 9. The germline V gene has CDR1 SEHNR and CDR2 FQNEAQ (reference sequence). Here the CDR3 reads CASSRDSFLGYTF. The CDR3 nucleotides are TGTGCCAGCAGTCGGGACAGCTTTCTGGGCTACACCTTC.

This clone was picked up a small number of times. The J gene is TRBJ2-7, the V gene TRBV6-6, with a tentative D call TRBD1 (5 bases). Looked up from germline, CDR1 is MNHNY and CDR2 is SVGAGI (reference sequence). The CDR3 sequence is 14 residues long. The germline V and J ends were trimmed by 6 bases and 2 bases, with 14 bases remaining between them. CDR3 coding DNA: TGTGCCAGCAGACAGGAACTACCACCCTACGAGCAGTACTTC. Residues: CASRQELPPYEQYF.

The table lists this clone with a count of one. This rearrangement joins TRBV14 to TRBJ2-4; D is possibly TRBD1 (6 bases). Germline values: CDR1 SGHDN, CDR2 FVKESK. Trimming took off 4 bases at V and 5 bases at J, with 15 bases between the two ends. This CDR3 region has 15 residues. CDR3 in amino acids: CASSPLSGAQNIQYF. In DNA, the CDR3 is TGTGCCAGCAGCCCCCTCTCAGGGGCCCAAAACATTCAGTACTTC.

This clone appeared a single time. The genes are TRBV21-1 and TRBJ2-3; the table's TRBD1 call for D was not verified on the DNA. TRBV21-1 constitutes a pseudogene. This CDR3 region has 16 residues. The CDR3 loop is CASSKARQGARDTQYF. The CDR3 nucleotides are TGTGCCAGCAGCAAAGCCCGTCAGGGGGCGCGGGATACGCAGTATTTT.

This chain uses TRBV18 with TRBJ1-5, with D possibly being TRBD1 (6 bases). The CDR3 covers 15 residues. The germline gives CDR1 KGHSH, CDR2 LQKENI. Trimming took 5 bases from V and 2 from J, leaving 13 bases between them. The CDR3 DNA is TGTGCCAGCTCAGACAGGCGATTGGGCAATCAGCCCCAGCATTTT. It yields the protein CASSDRRLGNQPQHF.

In DNA form, the CDR3 reads TGTGCCAGCAGCGATGGGACTAACACCGGGGAGCTGTTTTTT. The encoded protein is CASSDGTNTGELFF. V gene TRBV9 combines with J gene TRBJ2-2; D perhaps matches TRBD2 (6 bases). This CDR3 has 14 amino acids. CDR1 and CDR2 (germline): SGDLS, YYNGEE. The V and J ends lost 3 bases and 2 bases respectively, with 8 bases between them.

The chain couples TRBV3-1 (or the pseudogene TRBV3-2) to TRBJ2-1; 14 positions agree with TRBD2. Trimming at V came to 1 base and at J to 5 bases, leaving 7 bases not matched to a gene. The germline V gene has CDR1 LGHDT and CDR2 YNNKEL (reference sequence). This CDR3 spans 18 amino acids. The CDR3 here is CASSQGTGLAGAHNEQFF. Written as DNA, the CDR3 is TGTGCCAGCAGCCAAGGAACGGGACTAGCGGGAGCCCACAATGAGCAGTTCTTC.

This clone was seen more than once but under ten times. The rearrangement joins TRBV28 to TRBJ1-1; no clear D. CDR1 is MDHEN and CDR2 is SYDVKM in the germline V gene. This CDR3 contains 14 residues. Trimming cost V 5 bases and J 8 bases, with 18 bases left between them. In DNA, the CDR3 is TGTGCCAGCAGTCCACCTCACGTGGAGGGAGAAGCTTTCTTT. This translates into CASSPPHVEGEAFF.